This entry is about one T cell receptor (beta chain). There are 14 residues in the CDR3. CDR1 and CDR2 (germline): SNHLY, FYNNEI. The V and J ends lost 6 bases and 7 bases, in that order; junction bases with no gene match: 8. The source of the sample is a study of blood T cell repertoires in COVID-19. In the study overall: Samples taken during acute and convalescent COVID-19 were collected in the United States, Italy and Spain. Sample material is recorded as cDNA or gDNA derived from T cells, B-cell-depleted T cells, or PBMCs.

As processed by the authors: For nucleated cells, counts were estimated from reference gene primer amplification. Libraries were prepared by immunoSEQ multiplex PCR; TCRdb keeps only in-frame clonotypes and omits some of them. From that table come the V and J calls and clone size; the DNA was used to work out D and trimming. In the table there are 90,000 to 120,000 clones, roughly 90% of which are singletons. Material for sequencing was peripheral blood. This sequence was found in a man between 35 and 55 years old with active or convalescent COVID-19. The chain has TRBV2 and TRBJ2-1; 8 bases line up with TRBD2. CDR3 amino acids: CASRRGLVENEQFF. The DNA for the CDR3 is TGTGCCAGCAGAAGGGGACTAGTTGAGAATGAGCAGTTCTTC. Full variable domain (missing parts from reference TRBV2 and TRBJ2-1): EPEVTQTPSHQVTQMGQEVILRCVPISNHLYFYWYRQILGQKVEFLVSFYNNEISEKSEIFDDQFSVERPDGSNFTLKIRSTKLEDSAMYFCASRRGLVENEQFFGPGTRLTVL.